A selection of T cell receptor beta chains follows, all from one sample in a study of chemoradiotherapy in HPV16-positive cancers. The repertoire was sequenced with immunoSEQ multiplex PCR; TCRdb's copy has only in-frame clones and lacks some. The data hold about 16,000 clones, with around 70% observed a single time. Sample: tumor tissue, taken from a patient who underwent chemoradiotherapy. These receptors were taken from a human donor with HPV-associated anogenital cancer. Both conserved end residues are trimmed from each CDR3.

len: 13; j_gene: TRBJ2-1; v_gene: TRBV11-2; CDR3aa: ASSPIGTVYNEQF
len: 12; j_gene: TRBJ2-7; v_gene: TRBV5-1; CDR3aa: ASRYGTGTPEQY
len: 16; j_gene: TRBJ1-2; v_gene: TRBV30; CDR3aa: AWRAAPGQGELYNGYT
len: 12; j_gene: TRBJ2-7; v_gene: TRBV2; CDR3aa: ASSGTVIGVGQY
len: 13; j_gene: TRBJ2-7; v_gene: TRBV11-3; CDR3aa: ASSSGTGGLYEQY
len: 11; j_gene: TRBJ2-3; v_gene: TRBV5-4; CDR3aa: ASSLLSSDTQY
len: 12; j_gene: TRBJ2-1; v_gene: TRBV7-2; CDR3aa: ASSARQGWNEQF
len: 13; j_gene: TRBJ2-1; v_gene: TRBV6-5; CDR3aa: ASSLRRGGGDEQF
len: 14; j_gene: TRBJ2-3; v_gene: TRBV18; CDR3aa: ASSPTPSGSTDTQY
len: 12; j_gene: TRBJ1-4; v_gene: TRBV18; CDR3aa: ASSPQAMGEKLF
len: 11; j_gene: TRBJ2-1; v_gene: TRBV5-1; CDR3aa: ASSEGLAEKQF
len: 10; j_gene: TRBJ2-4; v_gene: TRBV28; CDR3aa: ASSLDGGIQY
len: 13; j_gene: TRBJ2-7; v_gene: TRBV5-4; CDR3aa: ASSLEAGVTYEQY
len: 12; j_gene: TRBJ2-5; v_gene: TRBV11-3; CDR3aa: ASSFRDTGETQY
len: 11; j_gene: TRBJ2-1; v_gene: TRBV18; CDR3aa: ASSLNADNEQF
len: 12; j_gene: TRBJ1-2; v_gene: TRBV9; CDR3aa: ASSPRDRVEGYT
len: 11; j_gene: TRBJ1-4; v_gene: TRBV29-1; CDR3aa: SVDRGASEKLF
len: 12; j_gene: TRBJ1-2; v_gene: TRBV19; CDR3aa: ASTGTGVNYGYT
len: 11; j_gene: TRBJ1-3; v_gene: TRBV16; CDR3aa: ASSRSLGDTIY
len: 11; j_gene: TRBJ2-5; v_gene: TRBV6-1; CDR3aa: ASMASTQETQY
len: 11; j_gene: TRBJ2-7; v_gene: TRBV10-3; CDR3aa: AISEGGLFEQY
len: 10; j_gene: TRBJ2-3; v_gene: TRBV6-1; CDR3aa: ASIGSTDTQY
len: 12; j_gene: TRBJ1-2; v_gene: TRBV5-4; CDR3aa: ASSLTGFNYGYT
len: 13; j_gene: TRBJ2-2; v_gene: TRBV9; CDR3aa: ASSSRGLNTGELF
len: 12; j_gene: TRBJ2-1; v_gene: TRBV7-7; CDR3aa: ASSRTSGANEQF
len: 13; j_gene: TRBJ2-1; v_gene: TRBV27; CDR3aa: ASRIGTPQINEQF
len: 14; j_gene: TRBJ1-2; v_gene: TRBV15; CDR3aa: ATSPGGLQANYGYT
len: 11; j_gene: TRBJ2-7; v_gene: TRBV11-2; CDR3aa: ASSLRDNYEQY
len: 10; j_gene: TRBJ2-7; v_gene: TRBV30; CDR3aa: AWNHQGTEQY
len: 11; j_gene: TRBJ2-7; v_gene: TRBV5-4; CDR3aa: ASTSGGSYEQY
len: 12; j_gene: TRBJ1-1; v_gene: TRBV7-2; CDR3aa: ASSFTSGRTEAF
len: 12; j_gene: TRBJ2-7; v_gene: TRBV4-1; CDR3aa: ASSLQTLAWEQY
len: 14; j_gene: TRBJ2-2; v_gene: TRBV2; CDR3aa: ASGKTSGAVTGELF
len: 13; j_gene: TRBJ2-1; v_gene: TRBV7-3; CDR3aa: ASSLDRGSYNEQF
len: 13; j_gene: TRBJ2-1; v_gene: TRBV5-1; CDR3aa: ASSRASSAYNEQF
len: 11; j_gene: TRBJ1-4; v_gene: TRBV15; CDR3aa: ATSRNSNEKLF
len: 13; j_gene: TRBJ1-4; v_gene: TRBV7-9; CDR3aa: ASSSRDRGGEKLF
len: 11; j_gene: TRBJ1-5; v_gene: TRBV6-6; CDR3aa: ASSYGANQPQH
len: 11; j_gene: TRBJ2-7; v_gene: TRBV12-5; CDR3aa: ASGPGSVVEQY
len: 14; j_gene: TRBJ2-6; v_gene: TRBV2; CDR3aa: AGKGQPGSGANVLT
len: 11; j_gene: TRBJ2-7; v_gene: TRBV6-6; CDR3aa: ASSHQGADQQY